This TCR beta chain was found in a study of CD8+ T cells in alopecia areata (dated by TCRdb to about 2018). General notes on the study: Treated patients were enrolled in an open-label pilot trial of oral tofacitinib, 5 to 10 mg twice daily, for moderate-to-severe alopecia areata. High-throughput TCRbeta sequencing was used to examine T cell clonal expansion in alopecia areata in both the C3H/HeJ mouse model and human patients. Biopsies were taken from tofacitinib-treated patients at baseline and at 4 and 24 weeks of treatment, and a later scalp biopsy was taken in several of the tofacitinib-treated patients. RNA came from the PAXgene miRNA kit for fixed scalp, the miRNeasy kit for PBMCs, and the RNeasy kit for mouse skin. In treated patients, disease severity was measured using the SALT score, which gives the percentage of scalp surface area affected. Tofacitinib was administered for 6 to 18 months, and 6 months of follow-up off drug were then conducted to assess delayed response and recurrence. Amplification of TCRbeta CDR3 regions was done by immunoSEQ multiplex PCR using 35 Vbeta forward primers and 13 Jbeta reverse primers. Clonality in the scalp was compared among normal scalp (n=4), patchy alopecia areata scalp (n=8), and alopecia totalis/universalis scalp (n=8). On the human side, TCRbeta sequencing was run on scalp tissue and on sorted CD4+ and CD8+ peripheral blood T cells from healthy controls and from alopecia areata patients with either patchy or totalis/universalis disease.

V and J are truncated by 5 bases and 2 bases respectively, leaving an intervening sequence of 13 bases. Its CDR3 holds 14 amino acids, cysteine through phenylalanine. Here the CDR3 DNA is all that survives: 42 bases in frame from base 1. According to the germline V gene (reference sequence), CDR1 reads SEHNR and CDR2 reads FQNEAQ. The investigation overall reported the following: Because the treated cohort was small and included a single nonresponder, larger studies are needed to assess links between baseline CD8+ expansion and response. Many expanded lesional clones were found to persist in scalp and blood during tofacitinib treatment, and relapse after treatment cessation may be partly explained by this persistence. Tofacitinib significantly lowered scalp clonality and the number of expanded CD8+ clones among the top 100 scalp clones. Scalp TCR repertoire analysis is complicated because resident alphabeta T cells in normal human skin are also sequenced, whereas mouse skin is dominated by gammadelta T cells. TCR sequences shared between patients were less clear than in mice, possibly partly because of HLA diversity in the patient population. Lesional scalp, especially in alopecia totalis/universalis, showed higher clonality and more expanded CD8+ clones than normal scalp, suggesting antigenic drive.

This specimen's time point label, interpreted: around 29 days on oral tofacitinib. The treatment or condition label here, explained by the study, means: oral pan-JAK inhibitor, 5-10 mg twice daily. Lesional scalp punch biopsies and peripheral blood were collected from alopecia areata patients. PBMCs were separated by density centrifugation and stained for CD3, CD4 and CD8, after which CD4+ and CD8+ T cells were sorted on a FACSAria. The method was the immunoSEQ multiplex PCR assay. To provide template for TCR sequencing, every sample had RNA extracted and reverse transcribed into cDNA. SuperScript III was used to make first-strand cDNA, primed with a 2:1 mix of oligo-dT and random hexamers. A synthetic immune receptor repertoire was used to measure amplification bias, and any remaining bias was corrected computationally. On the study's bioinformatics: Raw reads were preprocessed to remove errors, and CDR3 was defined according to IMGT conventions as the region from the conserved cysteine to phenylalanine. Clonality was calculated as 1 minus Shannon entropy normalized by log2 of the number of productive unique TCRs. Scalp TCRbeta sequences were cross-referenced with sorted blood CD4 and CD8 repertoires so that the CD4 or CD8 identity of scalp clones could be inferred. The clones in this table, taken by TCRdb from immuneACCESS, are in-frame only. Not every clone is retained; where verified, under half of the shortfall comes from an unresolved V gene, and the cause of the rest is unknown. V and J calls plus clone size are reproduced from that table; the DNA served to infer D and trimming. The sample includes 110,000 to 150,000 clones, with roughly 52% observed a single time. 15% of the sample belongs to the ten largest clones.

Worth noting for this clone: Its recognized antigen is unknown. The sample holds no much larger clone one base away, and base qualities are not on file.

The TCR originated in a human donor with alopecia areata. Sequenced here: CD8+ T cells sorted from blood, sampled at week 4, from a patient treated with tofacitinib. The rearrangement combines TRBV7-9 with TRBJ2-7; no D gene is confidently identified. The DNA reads TGTGCCAGCAGCCCCCGGACGGAGCCCTACGAGCAGTACTTC. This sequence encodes CASSPRTEPYEQYF.